Listed here are 5 T cell receptor beta chains from one sample, sequenced in a study of blood T cell repertoires in COVID-19. Assay: immunoSEQ multiplex PCR; the TCRdb copy retains only in-frame clones and omits some. The sample has some 150,000 clones, around 84% seen once. The specimen was peripheral blood. Receptors originate from a woman in her fifties or sixties with acute or convalescent COVID-19.

This sequence joins TRBV9 and TRBJ1-4; 8 bases agree with TRBD1. CDR1 is SGDLS, CDR2 YYNGEE, per germline. The junction had 11 bases not matched to a gene; V was cut back by 3 bases and J by 7 bases. CDR3 length equals 16 residues. CDR3 sequence: CASSALLGQGPEKLFF. The CDR3 nucleotides are TGTGCCAGCAGCGCCCTTCTCGGACAGGGACCTGAAAAACTGTTTTTT.

The chain combines TRBV5-1 with TRBJ2-1, with D uncertain. This CDR3 spans 13 amino acids. Per germline, CDR1 SGHRS and CDR2 YFSETQ. Trimming pared 0 bases from V and 7 bases from J, leaving 8 bases between. CDR3 in DNA: TGCGCCAGCAGCTTGGAAGTCGGGAATGAGCAGTTCTTC. Protein product: CASSLEVGNEQFF.

This chain links TRBV19 with TRBJ1-6; no clear D. From germline, CDR1 is LNHDA and CDR2 SQIVND (reference sequence). This CDR3 is built from 14 residues. With 6 bases removed from V and 0 bases from J, the gap between germline ends came to 6 bases. CDR3 in DNA: TGTGCCAGTAGGGAGAGCTCCTATAATTCACCCCTCCACTTT. Amino acids: CASRESSYNSPLHF.

This clone came up a few times. This chain joins TRBV7-2 and TRBJ1-4; no clear D gene. Germline V gene data show CDR1 as SGHTA and CDR2 as FQGNSA. Trimming removed 2 bases from V and 11 bases from J, with 6 bases in between. CDR3 length: 11 amino acids. The CDR3 bases are TGTGCCAGCAGCTTATCACAGAAACTGTTTTTT. Amino acids: CASSLSQKLFF.

V gene TRBV11-1 combines with J gene TRBJ2-1; 8 nucleotides align to TRBD2. CDR1 is SGHAT, CDR2 FQDESV, per germline (reference sequence). The ends lost 3 bases at V and 8 bases at J; junction bases unmatched: 6. CDR3 length equals 14 residues. This CDR3 is CASSLESGGDEQFF. CDR3 nucleotide sequence: TGTGCCAGCAGCTTGGAGAGCGGGGGCGATGAGCAGTTCTTC.